The 22 T cell receptor beta chains in this list originate from one sample, sequenced in a study of T cell responses to AZD1222 COVID-19 vaccine. Clones were read by immunoSEQ multiplex PCR, and TCRdb kept only the in-frame ones, dropping some. The data show around 160,000 clones, less than 95% seen once. Material: peripheral blood, obtained on day 0 of AZD1222 vaccination. The receptor set was obtained from an adult in good health.

This clone showed up just once. The chain couples TRBV5-5 to TRBJ2-1; tentative D call: TRBD2 (5 bases). Germline V CDR1 and CDR2: SGHKS, YYEKEE (reference sequence). V was shortened by 1 base and J by 4 bases, with 9 bases between the two germline ends. This CDR3 spans 14 amino acids. In DNA form, the CDR3 reads TGTGCCAGCAGCTTGCACGGGGTTTACAATGAGCAGTTCTTC. Protein: CASSLHGVYNEQFF.

The rearrangement joins TRBV6-6 to TRBJ1-2; TRBD1 might be the D (6 bases). CDR3 length: 14 residues. V gave up 0 bases and J gave up 4 bases, with 9 bases separating them. CDR1 and CDR2 from the germline V gene are MNHNY and SVGAGI (reference sequence). The CDR3 sequence is CASSYSGGSYGYTF. The CDR3 nucleotides read TGTGCCAGCAGTTACTCAGGGGGGAGCTATGGCTACACCTTC.

In regard to this clone: This same CDR3 is encoded by further DNA sequences in the sample. The chain couples TRBV3-1 (or the pseudogene TRBV3-2) to TRBJ1-2; 11 bases align to TRBD1. The CDR3 spans 13 residues. Germline loops: CDR1 LGHDT, CDR2 YNNKEL (reference sequence). V dropped 1 base and J dropped 8; count of bases not matched to a gene: 0. Here the CDR3 DNA reads TGTGCCAGCAGCCAAGGGACAGGGGGCGGCTACACCTTC. Its translation: CASSQGTGGGYTF.

The rearrangement uses TRBV3-1 (or the pseudogene TRBV3-2) and TRBJ2-2, with D hard to call. Germline values: CDR1 LGHDT, CDR2 YNNKEL (reference sequence). Deletions cut 1 base from V and 6 bases from J, with 15 bases between. The CDR3 runs to 16 residues. CDR3 nucleotides: TGTGCCAGCAGCCAAGTCAGTTGGTTGATTTCCGGGGAGCTGTTTTTT. Translating it yields CASSQVSWLISGELFF.

The rearrangement uses TRBV7-9 and TRBJ1-3; D is unclear. The germline gives CDR1 SEHNR, CDR2 FQNEAQ (reference sequence). V was pared by 4 bases and J by 2 bases, with 9 bases between. The CDR3 is 14 amino acids. The CDR3 region is CASSYPYPGNTIYF. The CDR3 DNA reads TGTGCCAGCAGCTATCCGTACCCTGGAAACACCATATATTTT. Combining the CDR3 with reference TRBV7-9 and TRBJ1-3 gives the whole variable domain DTGVSQNPRHKITKRGQNVTFRCDPISEHNRLYWYRQTLGQGPEFLTYFQNEAQLEKSRLLSDRFSAERPKGSFSTLEIQRTEQGDSAMYLCASSYPYPGNTIYFGEGSWLTVV.

The chain recombines TRBV30 with TRBJ1-2, with a tentative D call TRBD1 (6 bases). Germline V gene sequence: CDR1 GTSNPN, CDR2 SVGIG (reference sequence). The V and J ends lost 3 bases and 6 bases respectively, with 14 bases between them. There are 13 residues in the CDR3. CDR3 in DNA: TGTGCCTGGAGCCAAGGGGGGGTTGATGGCTACACCTTC. Encoded protein: CAWSQGGVDGYTF.

The V gene is TRBV5-1, the J gene TRBJ2-7; TRBD1 matches at 9 bases. Trimming at V came to 7 bases and at J to 2 bases, leaving 4 bases not matched to a gene. The CDR3 loop spans 13 amino acids. CDR1 is SGHRS and CDR2 is YFSETQ in the germline V gene. The DNA for the CDR3 is TGCGCCAGCGGGGGACAGGGAACCTACGAGCAGTACTTC. Translating gives CASGGQGTYEQYF.

This clone appeared once. The chain combines TRBV30 with TRBJ1-5; D may be TRBD1 (6 bases). This CDR3 comprises 13 residues. Germline V lookup: CDR1 GTSNPN, CDR2 SVGIG (reference sequence). V was shortened by 4 bases and J by 2 bases, with 9 bases between the two germline ends. In DNA form, the CDR3 reads TGTGCCTGGACTAGGGGGGGCAATCAGCCCCAGCATTTT. Protein: CAWTRGGNQPQHF.

This chain connects TRBV5-4 to TRBJ1-6, with D maybe TRBD1 (6 bases). Trimming shortened V by 3 bases and J by 5 bases, and 9 bases separated the two germline ends. Germline V gives CDR1 SGHNT, CDR2 YYREEE (reference sequence). The length of the CDR3 is 14 residues. In nucleotides, the CDR3 is TGTGCCAGCAGCTACAGGGAGGATAATTCACCCCTCCACTTT. Translated: CASSYREDNSPLHF. Looking up the rest from reference TRBV5-4 and TRBJ1-6 gives the full variable domain: ETGVTQSPTHLIKTRGQQVTLRCSSQSGHNTVSWYQQALGQGPQFIFQYYREEENGRGNFPPRFSGLQFPNYSSELNVNALELDDSALYLCASSYREDNSPLHFGNGTRLTVT.

This clone was observed once. The chain combines TRBV19 with TRBJ1-2; 9 nucleotides line up with TRBD1. Germline-derived CDR1 and CDR2 are LNHDA and SQIVND (reference sequence). V shed 3 bases, J shed 2 bases, and the junction held 1 base outside the gene matches. The CDR3 length is 14 residues. The CDR3: CASSIGTGNYGYTF. The CDR3 nucleotides are TGTGCCAGTAGTATTGGGACAGGGAACTATGGCTACACCTTC.

The chain links TRBV7-9 to TRBJ2-5, with a tentative D call TRBD2 (6 bases). This CDR3 has 14 residues. Germline V gene sequence: CDR1 SEHNR, CDR2 FQNEAQ (reference sequence). Trimming took off 3 bases at V and 2 bases at J, with 10 bases between the two ends. The CDR3 DNA follows: TGTGCCAGCAGCTTTGGGGGGATACAAGAGACCCAGTACTTC. Residues: CASSFGGIQETQYF.

V is TRBV2 and J is TRBJ1-2; TRBD1 agrees at 7 bases. V lost 5 bases to trimming and J lost 8 bases; unmatched junction nucleotides: 11. This CDR3 has 14 amino acids. Germline CDR1 and CDR2: SNHLY and FYNNEI. CDR3 residues: CASSITGAGRGYTF. The CDR3 nucleotides read TGTGCCAGCAGTATTACAGGGGCCGGGCGCGGCTACACCTTC.

The V and J genes are TRBV5-4 and TRBJ1-3; no clear D gene. Germline loops: CDR1 SGHNT, CDR2 YYREEE (reference sequence). V was cut by 4 bases and J by 4 bases, with 6 bases left in between. This CDR3 has 12 residues. The CDR3 nucleotides read TGTGCCAGCAGCGCGCGAGGAAACACCATATATTTT. Amino acids: CASSARGNTIYF. The full variable domain, completed using reference TRBV5-4 and TRBJ1-3, is ETGVTQSPTHLIKTRGQQVTLRCSSQSGHNTVSWYQQALGQGPQFIFQYYREEENGRGNFPPRFSGLQFPNYSSELNVNALELDDSALYLCASSARGNTIYFGEGSWLTVV.

This rearrangement joins TRBV5-1 to TRBJ2-1; 10 nucleotides align to TRBD2. V gave up 0 bases and J gave up 0 bases; unmatched junction bases: 21. CDR1 and CDR2 from the germline V gene are SGHRS and YFSETQ. The CDR3 extends over 23 amino acids. The CDR3 nucleotides read TGCGCCAGCAGCTTGGCCGAGAGCCAACAGCGGGAGGGCCATAGGAGCTCCTACAATGAGCAGTTCTTC. Its translation: CASSLAESQQREGHRSSYNEQFF.

This rearrangement joins TRBV7-9 to TRBJ2-7, with D unclear. The ends were cut back, 1 base at V and 9 bases at J, with 22 bases in the middle. The CDR3 has 16 residues. Germline V gives CDR1 SEHNR, CDR2 FQNEAQ (reference sequence). DNA for the CDR3: TGTGCCAGCAGCTTAGTCTTATCGGAAGGTCTCGGTAGGCAGTACTTC. This encodes CASSLVLSEGLGRQYF.

The table lists this clone with a count of one. V is TRBV19 and J is TRBJ1-5; D is unclear. Germline assignment: CDR1 LNHDA and CDR2 SQIVND (reference sequence). Trimming stripped 10 bases from V and 0 bases from J, with 7 bases between. The CDR3 length is 12 residues. The chain's CDR3 is CATGFSNQPQHF. In DNA, the CDR3 is TGTGCCACGGGCTTTAGCAATCAGCCCCAGCATTTT.

This clone is a singleton in its sample. This chain uses TRBV11-1 with TRBJ2-7; 8 bases align to TRBD2. This CDR3 is 14 amino acids long. In germline, CDR1 is SGHAT, CDR2 FQDESV (reference sequence). Trimming took 5 bases from V and 9 from J; bases not matched to a gene: 12. The CDR3 nucleotides read TGTGCCAGCAGCCAAGCGGGAGTCCATATCGGGCAGTACTTC. Its translation: CASSQAGVHIGQYF.

The chain uses TRBV7-9 and TRBJ1-4; tentative D call: TRBD1 (5 bases). Germline loops: CDR1 SEHNR, CDR2 FQNEAQ (reference sequence). The CDR3 extends over 13 amino acids. Deletions cut 5 bases from V and 7 bases from J, with 11 bases between. CDR3 sequence reads: CASSPRGFEKLFF. The CDR3 DNA sequence: TGTGCCAGCAGCCCACGGGGGTTTGAAAAACTGTTTTTT.

CDR3 bases: TGTGCCAGCAGCCTTTGGGGATCTGGAAACACCATATATTTT. It encodes CASSLWGSGNTIYF. The J gene is TRBJ1-3, the V gene TRBV3-1 (or the pseudogene TRBV3-2), with D unresolved. Germline lookup yields CDR1 LGHDT and CDR2 YNNKEL (reference sequence). The V end was cut by 4 bases, the J end by 1 base, with 8 bases between. This CDR3 has 14 amino acids.

The chain is built from TRBV15 and TRBJ1-5; the D is unclear. CDR3 length equals 12 residues. The V gene lost 2 bases and the J gene lost 4 bases, with 3 bases spanning the gap. Germline values: CDR1 LNHNV, CDR2 YYDKDF (reference sequence). The CDR3 DNA reads TGTGCCACCAGCAGATCGAATCAGCCCCAGCATTTT. It is translated as CATSRSNQPQHF.

This chain connects TRBV27 to TRBJ2-2, with 8 bases aligning to TRBD1. The CDR3 length is 15 residues. Germline CDR1 MNHEY, CDR2 SMNVEV (reference sequence). With V trimmed by 5 bases and J by 5 bases, 7 bases remained unmatched. The CDR3 loop reads CASSRTGRRTGELFF. The CDR3, as DNA: TGTGCCAGCAGTAGGACAGGGAGGAGAACCGGGGAGCTGTTTTTT.

This chain uses TRBV12-3 or TRBV12-4 with TRBJ1-2; no reliable D call. The CDR3 spans 13 residues. The V gene lost 6 bases and the J gene lost 5 bases, with 13 bases spanning the gap. Here the CDR3 DNA reads TGTGCCAGCAGCCGCCCTAGGAATTATGGCTACACCTTC. This encodes CASSRPRNYGYTF.